A selection of T cell receptor beta chains follows, all from one sample in a study of CD4 T cells in relation to SARS-CoV-2 and coronaviruses. These receptors' antigens are unknown. Sequencing used immunoSEQ multiplex PCR; TCRdb keeps in-frame clones, though not all of them. The repertoire has 32,000 or so clones, roughly 72% of them found once; the top ten carry approximately 14%. What was sequenced was CD4+ T cells from PBMCs, cultured in vitro. Receptors originate from a human donor in good health. Both conserved end residues are part of each CDR3. The D gene is left open where the match is weak. Only some rows state a clone size, as once, few, many or a class for expanded clones.

clone_size: -; j_call: TRBJ1-1; d_call: -; cdr3_length: 16; v_call: TRBV10-2; cdr3_aa: CASSEVTGTVNTEAFF; cdr3_nt: TGCGCCAGCAGTGAGGTTACAGGTACGGTGAACACTGAAGCTTTCTTT
clone_size: -; j_call: TRBJ2-3; d_call: -; cdr3_length: 15; v_call: TRBV7-2; cdr3_aa: CASSSGPFSTDTQYF; cdr3_nt: TGTGCCAGCAGTTCGGGACCTTTTAGCACAGATACGCAGTATTTT
clone_size: -; j_call: TRBJ2-5; d_call: -; cdr3_length: 15; v_call: TRBV7-2; cdr3_aa: CASSLLPGGYETQYF; cdr3_nt: TGTGCCAGCAGCCTACTCCCTGGGGGGTATGAGACCCAGTACTTC
clone_size: -; j_call: TRBJ1-4; d_call: -; cdr3_length: 13; v_call: TRBV21-1; cdr3_aa: CASIQGALEKLFF; cdr3_nt: TGTGCCAGCATACAGGGGGCGCTGGAAAAACTGTTTTTT
clone_size: -; j_call: TRBJ2-6; d_call: -; cdr3_length: 16; v_call: TRBV7-3; cdr3_aa: CASSFGRTSGANVLTF; cdr3_nt: TGTGCCAGCAGCTTTGGACGGACCTCTGGGGCCAACGTCCTGACTTTC
clone_size: -; j_call: TRBJ2-7; d_call: -; cdr3_length: 11; v_call: TRBV30; cdr3_aa: CAWGGPLEQYF; cdr3_nt: TGTGCCTGGGGGGGTCCCCTCGAGCAGTACTTC
clone_size: -; j_call: TRBJ1-3; d_call: -; cdr3_length: 15; v_call: TRBV4-1; cdr3_aa: CASSQDGARGNTIYF; cdr3_nt: TGCGCCAGCAGCCAAGATGGGGCTAGGGGAAACACCATATATTTT
clone_size: -; j_call: TRBJ2-5; d_call: TRBD1; cdr3_length: 14; v_call: TRBV28; cdr3_aa: CASSFSGTEETQYF; cdr3_nt: TGTGCCAGCAGTTTCTCCGGGACAGAAGAGACCCAGTACTTC
clone_size: -; j_call: TRBJ2-2; d_call: -; cdr3_length: 13; v_call: TRBV9; cdr3_aa: CASSAGAAVELFF; cdr3_nt: TGTGCCAGCAGCGCCGGGGCCGCAGTAGAGCTGTTTTTT
clone_size: few; j_call: TRBJ2-4; d_call: TRBD2; cdr3_length: 14; v_call: TRBV4-2; cdr3_aa: CASSPTSGRNIQYF; cdr3_nt: TGTGCCAGCAGCCCCACTAGCGGGAGGAACATTCAGTACTTC
clone_size: few; j_call: TRBJ1-1; d_call: -; cdr3_length: 13; v_call: TRBV10-3; cdr3_aa: CAISLGQNTEAFF; cdr3_nt: TGTGCCATCAGCCTGGGACAGAACACTGAAGCTTTCTTT
clone_size: -; j_call: TRBJ2-2; d_call: -; cdr3_length: 16; v_call: TRBV7-9; cdr3_aa: CASRPRGQSNTGELFF; cdr3_nt: TGTGCCAGCAGGCCCCGGGGGCAGTCGAACACCGGGGAGCTGTTTTTT
clone_size: -; j_call: TRBJ2-7; d_call: -; cdr3_length: 13; v_call: TRBV6-2/TRBV6-3; cdr3_aa: CASSYAGSYEQYF; cdr3_nt: TGTGCCAGCAGTTATGCGGGGTCCTACGAGCAGTACTTC
clone_size: few; j_call: TRBJ2-7; d_call: -; cdr3_length: 15; v_call: TRBV28; cdr3_aa: CASSLEGGWNYEQYF; cdr3_nt: TGTGCCAGCAGTTTAGAGGGCGGGTGGAACTACGAGCAGTACTTC
clone_size: -; j_call: TRBJ2-3; d_call: TRBD2; cdr3_length: 15; v_call: TRBV7-9; cdr3_aa: CASSLAREATDTQYF; cdr3_nt: TGTGCCAGCAGCCTCGCCCGGGAGGCAACAGATACGCAGTATTTT
clone_size: -; j_call: TRBJ2-5; d_call: TRBD1; cdr3_length: 14; v_call: TRBV13; cdr3_aa: CASSLQGARGTQYF; cdr3_nt: TGTGCCAGCAGCCTACAGGGGGCGCGGGGGACCCAGTACTTC
clone_size: -; j_call: TRBJ1-5; d_call: -; cdr3_length: 15; v_call: TRBV2; cdr3_aa: CASRPGSLHGQPQHF; cdr3_nt: TGTGCCAGCAGGCCCGGGTCTTTACACGGTCAGCCCCAGCATTTT
clone_size: -; j_call: TRBJ2-7; d_call: -; cdr3_length: 15; v_call: TRBV4-3; cdr3_aa: CASSQGASAPYEQYF; cdr3_nt: TGCGCCAGCAGCCAAGGAGCCAGCGCACCCTACGAGCAGTACTTC
clone_size: -; j_call: TRBJ1-5; d_call: -; cdr3_length: 14; v_call: TRBV4-3; cdr3_aa: CASSQDAGNQPQHF; cdr3_nt: TGCGCCAGCAGCCAAGATGCGGGCAATCAGCCCCAGCATTTT
clone_size: -; j_call: TRBJ1-1; d_call: -; cdr3_length: 15; v_call: TRBV4-1; cdr3_aa: CASSHGSGRGTEAFF; cdr3_nt: TGCGCCAGCAGCCACGGATCCGGACGGGGCACTGAAGCTTTCTTT
clone_size: -; j_call: TRBJ1-4; d_call: -; cdr3_length: 14; v_call: TRBV6-5; cdr3_aa: CASRISGTNEKLFF; cdr3_nt: TGTGCCAGCAGGATATCAGGGACGAATGAAAAACTGTTTTTT
clone_size: -; j_call: TRBJ2-2; d_call: TRBD1; cdr3_length: 15; v_call: TRBV9; cdr3_aa: CASSVEGGATWELFF; cdr3_nt: TGTGCCAGCAGCGTAGAAGGGGGCGCGACTTGGGAGCTGTTTTTT
clone_size: few; j_call: TRBJ1-1; d_call: -; cdr3_length: 13; v_call: TRBV7-8; cdr3_aa: CASSAGQNTEAFF; cdr3_nt: TGTGCCAGCTCTGCGGGACAAAACACTGAAGCTTTCTTT
clone_size: -; j_call: TRBJ1-2; d_call: -; cdr3_length: 14; v_call: TRBV11-2; cdr3_aa: CASSSRRENYGYTF; cdr3_nt: TGTGCCAGCAGTTCGCGCAGGGAGAACTATGGCTACACCTTC
clone_size: -; j_call: TRBJ2-1; d_call: TRBD1; cdr3_length: 15; v_call: TRBV5-1; cdr3_aa: CASSLRTGALNEQFF; cdr3_nt: TGCGCCAGCAGCTTAAGGACAGGGGCCCTAAATGAGCAGTTCTTC
clone_size: once; j_call: TRBJ2-2; d_call: -; cdr3_length: 14; v_call: TRBV18; cdr3_aa: CASSLDPGTGELFF; cdr3_nt: TGTGCCAGCTCACTGGACCCAGGCACCGGGGAGCTGTTTTTT
clone_size: -; j_call: TRBJ2-6; d_call: -; cdr3_length: 16; v_call: TRBV3-1/TRBV3-2; cdr3_aa: CASSLSNRRGANVLTF; cdr3_nt: TGTGCCAGCAGCCTTTCAAACCGTCGGGGGGCCAACGTCCTGACTTTC
clone_size: -; j_call: TRBJ1-4; d_call: -; cdr3_length: 15; v_call: TRBV7-2; cdr3_aa: CASSLGTPGREKLFF; cdr3_nt: TGTGCCAGCAGCTTAGGGACACCGGGTCGGGAAAAACTGTTTTTT
clone_size: -; j_call: TRBJ2-2; d_call: TRBD2; cdr3_length: 18; v_call: TRBV5-8; cdr3_aa: CASSLFLAGGWSTGELFF; cdr3_nt: TGTGCCAGCAGCTTGTTCCTAGCGGGGGGCTGGAGCACCGGGGAGCTGTTTTTT
clone_size: -; j_call: TRBJ1-1; d_call: -; cdr3_length: 14; v_call: TRBV4-3; cdr3_aa: CASSPFSPSTEAFF; cdr3_nt: TGCGCCAGCAGCCCCTTCTCGCCGAGCACTGAAGCTTTCTTT
clone_size: few; j_call: TRBJ1-2; d_call: -; cdr3_length: 13; v_call: TRBV10-3; cdr3_aa: CAISESQTIGYTF; cdr3_nt: TGTGCCATCAGTGAGTCCCAGACTATTGGCTACACCTTC
clone_size: few; j_call: TRBJ1-6; d_call: TRBD1; cdr3_length: 14; v_call: TRBV7-2; cdr3_aa: CASRPWTGEGSLHF; cdr3_nt: TGTGCCAGCAGACCCTGGACAGGAGAGGGATCCCTCCACTTT
clone_size: -; j_call: TRBJ1-5; d_call: -; cdr3_length: 15; v_call: TRBV19; cdr3_aa: CASSISGGLNQPQHF; cdr3_nt: TGTGCCAGTAGTATATCTGGAGGGCTCAATCAGCCCCAGCATTTT
clone_size: few; j_call: TRBJ2-1; d_call: TRBD1; cdr3_length: 15; v_call: TRBV14; cdr3_aa: CASSQRQGVYNEQFF; cdr3_nt: TGTGCCAGCAGCCAGCGACAGGGGGTCTACAATGAGCAGTTCTTC
clone_size: -; j_call: TRBJ2-7; d_call: -; cdr3_length: 16; v_call: TRBV7-9; cdr3_aa: CASSLVQGLPPYEQYF; cdr3_nt: TGTGCCAGCAGCTTAGTTCAGGGCCTACCCCCCTACGAGCAGTACTTC
clone_size: -; j_call: TRBJ2-6; d_call: TRBD1; cdr3_length: 17; v_call: TRBV5-1; cdr3_aa: CASSPDRGGSGANVLTF; cdr3_nt: TGCGCCAGCAGCCCGGACAGGGGGGGATCTGGGGCCAACGTCCTGACTTTC
clone_size: -; j_call: TRBJ2-3; d_call: -; cdr3_length: 16; v_call: TRBV3-1/TRBV3-2; cdr3_aa: CASSQYATSLTDTQYF; cdr3_nt: TGTGCCAGCAGCCAGTATGCTACCAGCCTCACAGATACGCAGTATTTT
clone_size: -; j_call: TRBJ2-3; d_call: TRBD2; cdr3_length: 18; v_call: TRBV11-3; cdr3_aa: CASSLTSGGAFRPDTQYF; cdr3_nt: TGTGCCAGCAGCCTGACTAGCGGGGGGGCCTTTCGTCCAGATACGCAGTATTTT
clone_size: few; j_call: TRBJ2-1; d_call: TRBD1; cdr3_length: 15; v_call: TRBV4-2; cdr3_aa: CASSQGGQDINEQFF; cdr3_nt: TGTGCCAGCAGCCAAGGGGGACAGGACATAAATGAGCAGTTCTTC
clone_size: -; j_call: TRBJ2-1; d_call: -; cdr3_length: 15; v_call: TRBV18; cdr3_aa: CASSPLLSSYNEQFF; cdr3_nt: TGTGCCAGCTCACCCCTTCTGAGCTCCTACAATGAGCAGTTCTTC
clone_size: -; j_call: TRBJ1-1; d_call: -; cdr3_length: 16; v_call: TRBV10-1; cdr3_aa: CASSEYTDRVNTEAFF; cdr3_nt: TGCGCCAGCAGTGAGTACACCGACAGAGTGAACACTGAAGCTTTCTTT
clone_size: -; j_call: TRBJ2-4; d_call: -; cdr3_length: 13; v_call: TRBV12-3/TRBV12-4; cdr3_aa: CASSRSTENIQYF; cdr3_nt: TGTGCCAGCAGTCGTTCGACAGAAAACATTCAGTACTTC